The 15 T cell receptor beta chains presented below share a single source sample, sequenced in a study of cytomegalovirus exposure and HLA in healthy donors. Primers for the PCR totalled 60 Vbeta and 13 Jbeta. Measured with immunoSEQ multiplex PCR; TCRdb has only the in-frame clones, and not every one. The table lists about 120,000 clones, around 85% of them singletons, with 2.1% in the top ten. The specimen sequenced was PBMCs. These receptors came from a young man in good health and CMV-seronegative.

CDR3 DNA: TGTGCCAGCAGAACCCGGACAGGGGCCTATGGCTACACCTTC. Translation: CASRTRTGAYGYTF. This rearrangement joins TRBV6-5 to TRBJ1-2, with 9 bases that match TRBD1. Losses at the gene ends were 6 bases for V and 4 bases for J; bases not matched to a gene: 6. CDR1 MNHEY and CDR2 SVGAGI come from the germline V gene. CDR3 length equals 14 residues.

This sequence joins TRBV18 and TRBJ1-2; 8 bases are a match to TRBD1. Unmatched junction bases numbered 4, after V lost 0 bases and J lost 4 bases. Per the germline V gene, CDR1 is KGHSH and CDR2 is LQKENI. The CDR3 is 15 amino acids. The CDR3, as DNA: TGTGCCAGCTCACCACCGTCGACAGGGGTCTATGGCTACACCTTC. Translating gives CASSPPSTGVYGYTF. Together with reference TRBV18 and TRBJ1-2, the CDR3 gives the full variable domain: NAGVMQNPRHLVRRRGQEARLRCSPMKGHSHVYWYRQLPEEGLKFMVYLQKENIIDESGMPKERFSAEFPKEGPSILRIQQVVRGDSAAYFCASSPPSTGVYGYTFGSGTRLTVV.

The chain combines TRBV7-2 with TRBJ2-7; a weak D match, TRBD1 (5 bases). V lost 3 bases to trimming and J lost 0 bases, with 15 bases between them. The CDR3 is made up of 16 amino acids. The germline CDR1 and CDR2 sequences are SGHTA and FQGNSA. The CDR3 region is CASSFSSRQSSYEQYF. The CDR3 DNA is TGTGCCAGCAGCTTCTCCTCGCGACAGTCCTCCTACGAGCAGTACTTC. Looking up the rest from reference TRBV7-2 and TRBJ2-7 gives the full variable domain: GAGVSQSPSNKVTEKGKDVELRCDPISGHTALYWYRQSLGQGLEFLIYFQGNSAPDKSGLPSDRFSAERTGGSVSTLTIQRTQQEDSAVYLCASSFSSRQSSYEQYFGPGTRLTVT.

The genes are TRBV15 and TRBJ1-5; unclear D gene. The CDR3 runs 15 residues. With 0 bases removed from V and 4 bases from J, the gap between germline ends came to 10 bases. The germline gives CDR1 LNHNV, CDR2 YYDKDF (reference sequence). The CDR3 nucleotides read TGTGCCACCAGCAGAGATTCTCCGGGGAATCAGCCCCAGCATTTT. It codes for CATSRDSPGNQPQHF.

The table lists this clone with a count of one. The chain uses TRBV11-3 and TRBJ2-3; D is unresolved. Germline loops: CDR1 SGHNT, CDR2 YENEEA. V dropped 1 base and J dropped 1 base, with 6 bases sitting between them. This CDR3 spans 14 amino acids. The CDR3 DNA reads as TGTGCCAGCAGCTTAGGACTCCGCACAGATACGCAGTATTTT. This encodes CASSLGLRTDTQYF.

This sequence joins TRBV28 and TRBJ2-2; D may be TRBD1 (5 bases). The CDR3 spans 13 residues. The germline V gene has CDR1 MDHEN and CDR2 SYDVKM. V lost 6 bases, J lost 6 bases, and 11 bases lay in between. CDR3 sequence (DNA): TGTGCCAGCAGGGCCAGGGCCCCCGGGGAGCTGTTTTTT. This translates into CASRARAPGELFF.

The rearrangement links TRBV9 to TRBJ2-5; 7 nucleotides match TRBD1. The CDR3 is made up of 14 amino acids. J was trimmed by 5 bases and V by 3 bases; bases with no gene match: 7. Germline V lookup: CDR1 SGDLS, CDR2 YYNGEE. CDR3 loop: CASSAGQIGETQYF. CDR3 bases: TGTGCCAGCAGCGCGGGACAGATAGGGGAGACCCAGTACTTC.

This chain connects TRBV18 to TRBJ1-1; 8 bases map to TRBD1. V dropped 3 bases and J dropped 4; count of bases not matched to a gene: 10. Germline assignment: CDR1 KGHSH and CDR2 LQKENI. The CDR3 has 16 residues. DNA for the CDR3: TGTGCCAGCTCACCTACCGGAAACAGGGGGGGCACTGAAGCTTTCTTT. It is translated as CASSPTGNRGGTEAFF.

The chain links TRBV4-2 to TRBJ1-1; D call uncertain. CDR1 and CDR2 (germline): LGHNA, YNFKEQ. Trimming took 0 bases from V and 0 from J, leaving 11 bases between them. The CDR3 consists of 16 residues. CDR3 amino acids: CASSQEPQAMNTEAFF. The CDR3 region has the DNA TGTGCCAGCAGCCAAGAACCGCAAGCTATGAACACTGAAGCTTTCTTT.

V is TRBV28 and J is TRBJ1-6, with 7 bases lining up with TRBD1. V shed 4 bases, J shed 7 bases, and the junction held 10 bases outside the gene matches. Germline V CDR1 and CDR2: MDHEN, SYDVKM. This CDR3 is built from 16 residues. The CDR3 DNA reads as TGTGCCAGCAGTTCCTATACAGGGGCGATGAATTCACCCCTCCACTTT. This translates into CASSSYTGAMNSPLHF. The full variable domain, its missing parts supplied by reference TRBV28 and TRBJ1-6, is DVKVTQSSRYLVKRTGEKVFLECVQDMDHENMFWYRQDPGLGLRLIYFSYDVKMKEKGDIPEGYSVSREKKERFSLILESASTNQTSMYLCASSSYTGAMNSPLHFGNGTRLTVT.

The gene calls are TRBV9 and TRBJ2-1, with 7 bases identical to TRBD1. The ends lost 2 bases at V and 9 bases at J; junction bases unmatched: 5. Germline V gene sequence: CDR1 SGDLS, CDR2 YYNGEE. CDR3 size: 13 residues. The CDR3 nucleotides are TGTGCCAGCAGCGTTACAGGGGACAGTGAGCAGTTCTTC. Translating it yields CASSVTGDSEQFF.

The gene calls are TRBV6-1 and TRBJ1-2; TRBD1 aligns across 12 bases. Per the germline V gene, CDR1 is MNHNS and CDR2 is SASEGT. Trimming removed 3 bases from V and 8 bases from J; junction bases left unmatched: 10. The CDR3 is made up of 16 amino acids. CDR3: CASSETGTGGRGGYTF. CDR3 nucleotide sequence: TGTGCCAGCAGTGAGACCGGGACAGGGGGCCGTGGCGGCTACACCTTC.

The CDR3 coding sequence is TGTGCCAGCAGCTTAAGTCCAGCGGGGGGACGTCCCGCCAAAAACATTCAGTACTTC. This gives the protein CASSLSPAGGRPAKNIQYF. This chain joins TRBV7-2 and TRBJ2-4; TRBD2 matches at 9 bases. Germline loops: CDR1 SGHTA, CDR2 FQGNSA. This CDR3 has 19 amino acids. With V trimmed by 2 bases and J by 1 base, 12 bases remained unmatched. The full variable domain, rest sourced from reference TRBV7-2 and TRBJ2-4, is GAGVSQSPSNKVTEKGKDVELRCDPISGHTALYWYRQSLGQGLEFLIYFQGNSAPDKSGLPSDRFSAERTGGSVSTLTIQRTQQEDSAVYLCASSLSPAGGRPAKNIQYFGAGTRLSVL.

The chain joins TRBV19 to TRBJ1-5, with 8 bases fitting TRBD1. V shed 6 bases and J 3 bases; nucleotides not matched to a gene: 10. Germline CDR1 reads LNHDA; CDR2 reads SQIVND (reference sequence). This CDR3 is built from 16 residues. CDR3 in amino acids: CASRPSGTGYNQPQHF. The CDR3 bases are TGTGCCAGTAGACCCTCCGGGACAGGTTACAATCAGCCCCAGCATTTT.

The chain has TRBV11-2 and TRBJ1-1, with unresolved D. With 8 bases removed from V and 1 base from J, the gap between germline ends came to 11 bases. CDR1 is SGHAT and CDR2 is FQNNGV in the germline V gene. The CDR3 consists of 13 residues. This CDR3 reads CASARGGNTEAFF. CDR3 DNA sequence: TGTGCCAGCGCCCGGGGAGGGAACACTGAAGCTTTCTTT.